These T cell receptor beta chains were read from a single sample in a study of PD-1 blockade in classical Hodgkin lymphoma. Profiled with immunoSEQ multiplex PCR; TCRdb holds only in-frame clones, not every one. The table includes about 90,000 clones, about 83% detected once. The sample here was peripheral blood mononuclear cells (PBMCs), taken before the fourth cycle of nivolumab. The receptors derive from a human donor with classical Hodgkin lymphoma. CDR3s include the opening cysteine and the closing phenylalanine or tryptophan. A D gene is named only where the DNA matches it firmly. Only part of the rows carry a size: once, few, many, or a class if the clone is expanded.

cdr3_nt cdr3_aa j_call v_call d_call clone_size
TGTGCCAGCAGCTTAATCAGCAACCAAGAGACCCAGTACTTC CASSLISNQETQYF TRBJ2-5 TRBV5-4 . .
TGTGCCAGCAGTTTATTAGGGTCCGGCCCCTACGAGCAGTACTTC CASSLLGSGPYEQYF TRBJ2-7 TRBV27 . .
TGTGCCAGCAGCTTAATCGGCGGGAATGGTATCGGGGAGCTGTTTTTT CASSLIGGNGIGELFF TRBJ2-2 TRBV11-2 . .
TGTGCCAGCAGTTCTCCCCCGACAGGGGTGGGTGGCTACACCTTC CASSSPPTGVGGYTF TRBJ1-2 TRBV6-5 TRBD1 .
TGTGCCAGCAGTGACTCTAGCGGGGGCACAGATACGCAGTATTTT CASSDSSGGTDTQYF TRBJ2-3 TRBV6-4 TRBD2 few
TGCGCCAGCAGCCCGGGGGGACTACCCGACTACGAGCAGTACTTC CASSPGGLPDYEQYF TRBJ2-7 TRBV5-1 TRBD2 .
TGTGCCATCAGTTCGACAGCGCCCGAGCAGTACTTC CAISSTAPEQYF TRBJ2-7 TRBV10-3 . few
TGTGCCAGCAGCTCCAACACCTATGGCTACACCTTC CASSSNTYGYTF TRBJ1-2 TRBV7-2 . .
TGTGCCAGTAGCCGTGACAGGGGGCCTGGGACCGGGGAGCTGTTTTTT CASSRDRGPGTGELFF TRBJ2-2 TRBV19 TRBD1 .
TGCAGCGGAGTGGGGGGGAGCACTGAAGCTTTCTTT CSGVGGSTEAFF TRBJ1-1 TRBV29-1 . .
TGTGCCAGCAGCTTAGCGGGAGGGCGCACAGATACGCAGTATTTT CASSLAGGRTDTQYF TRBJ2-3 TRBV7-6 TRBD2 .
TGTGCCAGCAGCTTAGTGTCTCCTTTCCAAGAGACCCAGTACTTC CASSLVSPFQETQYF TRBJ2-5 TRBV7-9 . .
TGTGCCAGCAGCTTCTTCCGGGACACTTCCGAGCAGTACTTC CASSFFRDTSEQYF TRBJ2-7 TRBV11-3 . .
TGTGCCAGCAGCTTGGTACGGGACAGCATGAACACTGAAGCTTTCTTT CASSLVRDSMNTEAFF TRBJ1-1 TRBV7-2 TRBD1 .
TGTGCCAGCAGTTTATACCCGCTAGCGGGAGAGTACAATGAGCAGTTCTTC CASSLYPLAGEYNEQFF TRBJ2-1 TRBV27 TRBD2 .
TGTGCCAGCAGCTTGGGGAGCCGCAATTACAATGAGCAGTTCTTC CASSLGSRNYNEQFF TRBJ2-1 TRBV7-6 . .
TGTGCCAGCAGCTTAATCCCGGGCCCCCCTGCTTTCTTT CASSLIPGPPAFF TRBJ1-1 TRBV7-3 . .
TGTGCCAGCAGTAAACTGGGACTAGCGGGGCACAATGAGCAGTTCTTC CASSKLGLAGHNEQFF TRBJ2-1 TRBV28 TRBD2 .
TGCAGTGCCACGACAGTAAACGAGCAGTACTTC CSATTVNEQYF TRBJ2-7 TRBV20-1 . .
TGCAGCGTTGACACTAGCGGGTCCGCCTATGAGCAGTTCTTC CSVDTSGSAYEQFF TRBJ2-1 TRBV29-1 TRBD2 once
TGTGCCAGCAGCCAAGGGGCTACCTGGCGGGAGACCCAGTACTTC CASSQGATWRETQYF TRBJ2-5 TRBV7-3 . .
TGTGCCAGCTCACCAGGTCTACGGGACGAGCAGTACTTC CASSPGLRDEQYF TRBJ2-7 TRBV18 . .
TGTGCCAGCAGTGCCCGACCGTGGGGCCGATCCTACGAGCAGTACTTC CASSARPWGRSYEQYF TRBJ2-7 TRBV28 . .
TGTGCCAGCAGCCAAACAACTAGGGGGAACAATGAGCAGTTCTTC CASSQTTRGNNEQFF TRBJ2-1 TRBV14 . few
TGCAGTGCTGGGGGAGATACGCAGTATTTT CSAGGDTQYF TRBJ2-3 TRBV20-1 . .
TGTGCCAGCAGCTTTAGGGGGCTCGTTGAAGCTTTCTTT CASSFRGLVEAFF TRBJ1-1 TRBV7-8 TRBD1 .
TGTGCCATCAGTGTGGGGCGGGAGCCAATCACCGGGGAGCTGTTTTTT CAISVGREPITGELFF TRBJ2-2 TRBV10-3 TRBD2 once
TGTGCCAGCAGTGCCACTTTGGGCTCTGGCTACACCTTC CASSATLGSGYTF TRBJ1-2 TRBV6-6 . .
TGTGCCAGCAGTTTCGAGCAATACGAGCAGTACTTC CASSFEQYEQYF TRBJ2-7 TRBV28 . .
TGTGCTAGTGGTTTGGTAACTACAGGGGGCAACTATGGCTACACCTTC CASGLVTTGGNYGYTF TRBJ1-2 TRBV12-5 TRBD1 .
TGTGCCAGCTCGGGAGGGGGGAATGAGCAGTTCTTC CASSGGGNEQFF TRBJ2-1 TRBV9 TRBD2 .
TGTGCCAGCAGCCTGGGGACAGAGGGGACCCAGTACTTC CASSLGTEGTQYF TRBJ2-5 TRBV7-2 TRBD1 .
TGTGCCAGCAGTTTACGGGGGAGGGGCTTCTACGAGCAGTACTTC CASSLRGRGFYEQYF TRBJ2-7 TRBV27 TRBD2 .
TGCGCCAGCGCCCTCCTAGCGGGCCTAAGCACAGATACGCAGTATTTT CASALLAGLSTDTQYF TRBJ2-3 TRBV5-1 TRBD2 .
TGTGCCAGCAGTCAGCAGGGGACCGACATGGGAGCCCAGTACTTC CASSQQGTDMGAQYF TRBJ2-5 TRBV28 . .
TGTGCCAGCAGCTTGGCGGTGCTAGCAATGAACACTGAAGCTTTCTTT CASSLAVLAMNTEAFF TRBJ1-1 TRBV5-6 . .
TGTGCCAGCAGTGAAAGGCGTAGCAATCAGCCCCAGCATTTT CASSERRSNQPQHF TRBJ1-5 TRBV6-1 . .
TGTGCCAGCGGACTAGCGGGAACAGATACGCAGTATTTT CASGLAGTDTQYF TRBJ2-3 TRBV2 TRBD2 .
TGCGCCAGCAGCCAAGGAGCCGGGGCGAATAATGAAAAACTGTTTTTT CASSQGAGANNEKLFF TRBJ1-4 TRBV4-1 . .
TGTGCCAGCAGCCGAGACAGGGGCGAAGAGCAGTACTTC CASSRDRGEEQYF TRBJ2-7 TRBV7-3 TRBD1 once
TGTGCCAGCAGGCTCAGGGTCTCTCTCGATACGCAGTATTTT CASRLRVSLDTQYF TRBJ2-3 TRBV27 . once
TGTGCCAGCAGTGAATCCGGGGGAGCGGTCTGGGAGCAGTTCTTC CASSESGGAVWEQFF TRBJ2-1 TRBV6-1 . .
TGTGCCAGCTCACCACAGGGGTCCCGTCTCGTGAACACTGAAGCTTTCTTT CASSPQGSRLVNTEAFF TRBJ1-1 TRBV18 . .
TGTGCCAGCAACTTGGCGGGTAGCGGGTACGAGCAGTACTTC CASNLAGSGYEQYF TRBJ2-7 TRBV5-6 TRBD2 once
TGCGCCAGCAGCTTGGGGGGAACGGGGAATCAGCCCCAGCATTTT CASSLGGTGNQPQHF TRBJ1-5 TRBV5-1 . .
TGTGCCAGCAGAAAAGACATAGAAAAACTGTTTTTT CASRKDIEKLFF TRBJ1-4 TRBV2 . .
TGTGCCAGCAGCCTCGGGCGAGGGGGCAATGAAAAACTGTTTTTT CASSLGRGGNEKLFF TRBJ1-4 TRBV14 TRBD1 few
TGTGCCAGCAGTGCAAACAGGGTTGGGGCCAACGTCCTGACTTTC CASSANRVGANVLTF TRBJ2-6 TRBV6-1 . .
TGCGCCAGCAGCTCACCGGGACAGGGTACTGAGCAGTTCTTC CASSSPGQGTEQFF TRBJ2-1 TRBV5-1 TRBD1 .
TGCGCCAGCAGCTTTCTTGAAGAGCAGTACTTC CASSFLEEQYF TRBJ2-7 TRBV5-1 . .
TGCGCCAGCAGGAATGGACTAGCGGCTAGCACAGATACGCAGTATTTT CASRNGLAASTDTQYF TRBJ2-3 TRBV5-1 TRBD2 .
TGTGCCAGCAGCAAAGACCAAATACGGGGAGATGGCTACACCTTC CASSKDQIRGDGYTF TRBJ1-2 TRBV21-1 . .
TGCGCCAGCAGCGTCACCGGGACGGAAGCTTTCTTT CASSVTGTEAFF TRBJ1-1 TRBV5-1 . .
TGTGCCAGCAGCTTATGGGGCGGAAGCTCCTACAATGAGCAGTTCTTC CASSLWGGSSYNEQFF TRBJ2-1 TRBV7-2 . .
TGTGCCTGGAGTGTAGCAGGGGGGTACCAAGAGACCCAGTACTTC CAWSVAGGYQETQYF TRBJ2-5 TRBV30 . .
TGTGCCAGCAGCCCCGACAGGGGGCTTGAAAAACTGTTTTTT CASSPDRGLEKLFF TRBJ1-4 TRBV7-2 TRBD1 .
TGTGCCAGCAGCTCATACCACGACGACGGCTACACCTTC CASSSYHDDGYTF TRBJ1-2 TRBV7-6 . .
TGTGCCAGCACTGGGGGCTCTAACTATGGCTACACCTTC CASTGGSNYGYTF TRBJ1-2 TRBV28 . .
TGCGCCAGCAGCTTGGGCAGTCTAGGAGCGCAGTATTTT CASSLGSLGAQYF TRBJ2-3 TRBV5-1 . .
TGTGCCAACAGCTTATCGCCTAATCAAGAGACCCAGTACTTC CANSLSPNQETQYF TRBJ2-5 TRBV7-2 . .